One sample yielded the 22 T cell receptor beta chains listed below, sequenced in a study of blood T cell repertoires in COVID-19. Assay: immunoSEQ multiplex PCR; the TCRdb copy retains only in-frame clones and omits some. The sample holds under 130,000 clones, more than 70% seen once. Sequencing was performed on peripheral blood. The receptors were sampled from a woman aged 55-70 years with acute or convalescent COVID-19.

This rearrangement joins TRBV28 to TRBJ1-2, with D possibly matching TRBD1 (5 bases). V was clipped by 3 bases and J by 8 bases, with 19 bases between them. Germline V gene sequence: CDR1 MDHEN, CDR2 SYDVKM. CDR3 length equals 15 residues. The CDR3 loop is CASSFELGLLGGYTF. DNA of the CDR3: TGTGCCAGCAGTTTTGAGCTGGGACTTTTAGGGGGCTACACCTTC.

This chain uses TRBV7-9 with TRBJ2-1; the match to TRBD2 covers 10 bases. Looked up from germline, CDR1 is SEHNR and CDR2 is FQNEAQ (reference sequence). The CDR3 sequence is 15 residues long. The V gene end was trimmed by 4 bases and the J gene end by 8 bases; junction bases not matched to a gene: 8. Written as DNA, the CDR3 is TGTGCCAGCAGCTCCAAGGCTAGCGGGAGCCATGAGCAGTTCTTC. Translation: CASSSKASGSHEQFF.

The chain links TRBV5-1 to TRBJ2-1, with 11 bases lining up with TRBD2. This CDR3 spans 15 amino acids. Trimming took 4 bases from V and 6 from J; bases not matched to a gene: 6. Germline V gene sequence: CDR1 SGHRS, CDR2 YFSETQ. CDR3 loop: CASSISGRDVNEQFF. The CDR3 coding sequence is TGCGCCAGCAGCATTAGCGGGAGGGATGTCAATGAGCAGTTCTTC.

The chain recombines TRBV19 with TRBJ1-2, with D perhaps TRBD1 (5 bases). CDR1 is LNHDA and CDR2 is SQIVND in the germline V gene (reference sequence). V was cut by 11 bases and J by 2 bases, with 15 bases left in between. The length of the CDR3 is 13 residues. CDR3 amino acids: CASKRDYNYGYTF. DNA for the CDR3: TGTGCCTCGAAGAGGGACTACAACTATGGCTACACCTTC.

In DNA form, the CDR3 reads TGTGCCAGCAGTTATCGAGTGGAAAAACTGTTTTTT. It is translated as CASSYRVEKLFF. The chain employs TRBV6-2 or TRBV6-3 and TRBJ1-4; unclear D gene. CDR3 length: 12 residues. Between the trimmed V and J ends, which lost 3 bases and 8 bases, there was a span of 7 bases. Germline V gives CDR1 MNHEY, CDR2 SVGEGT.

V and J are TRBV5-1 and TRBJ2-7, with D maybe TRBD1 (6 bases). Trimming removed 2 bases at V and 3 bases at J, with 9 bases between. This CDR3 has 13 amino acids. Per germline, CDR1 SGHRS and CDR2 YFSETQ. Written as DNA, the CDR3 is TGCGCCAGCAGCTTCGGGACATACTACGAGCAGTACTTC. It yields the protein CASSFGTYYEQYF.

V usage is TRBV29-1 and J usage is TRBJ1-2, with D unresolved. The CDR3 length is 16 residues. V was pared by 0 bases and J by 0 bases, with 14 bases between. Germline CDR1 SQVTM, CDR2 ANQGSEA. For the CDR3, the DNA is TGCAGCGTTGAAGATCTGGGAGAGGGCACTAACTATGGCTACACCTTC. Its translation: CSVEDLGEGTNYGYTF.

This clone appeared a few times. The genes are TRBV29-1 and TRBJ1-2, with a weak D call TRBD1 (6 bases). V lost 6 bases and J lost 6, with 14 bases in between. This CDR3 region has 12 residues. Germline CDR1 is SQVTM and CDR2 is ANQGSEA. The CDR3 DNA is TGCAGCGTGACAGGATCGCGCGATGGCTACACCTTC. It translates to CSVTGSRDGYTF.

CDR3 in DNA: TGTGCCAGCAGCCAAACAGGGTCCACCGGGGAGCTGTTTTTT. As protein: CASSQTGSTGELFF. The rearrangement uses TRBV11-2 and TRBJ2-2; D possibly corresponds to TRBD1 (6 bases). This CDR3 contains 14 residues. V lost 5 bases to trimming and J lost 4 bases, with 11 bases between them. Germline values: CDR1 SGHAT, CDR2 FQNNGV.

This clone came up once. The chain combines TRBV5-6 with TRBJ2-5; weak D call: TRBD1 (6 bases). CDR3 size: 15 residues. CDR1 is SGHDT and CDR2 is YYEEEE in the germline V gene. V gave up 4 bases and J gave up 5 bases, with 18 bases separating them. CDR3: CASSLQGPIGETQYF. CDR3 DNA: TGTGCCAGCAGCCTTCAGGGGCCCATAGGGGAGACCCAGTACTTC. The full variable domain, in which reference TRBV5-6 and TRBJ2-5 provide the parts outside the CDR3, is DAGVTQSPTHLIKTRGQQVTLRCSPKSGHDTVSWYQQALGQGPQFIFQYYEEEERQRGNFPDRFSGHQFPNYSSELNVNALLLGDSALYLCASSLQGPIGETQYFGPGTRLLVL.

The CDR3 protein is CASGGAPRETQYF. The CDR3 coding sequence is TGTGCCAGCGGAGGGGCGCCCCGAGAGACCCAGTACTTC. The chain couples TRBV2 to TRBJ2-5; a possible D gene is TRBD2 (6 bases). This CDR3 is 13 amino acids long. The germline gives CDR1 SNHLY, CDR2 FYNNEI. Trimming removed 8 bases from V and 4 bases from J, with 14 bases in between.

This clone was observed a single time. The rearrangement links TRBV9 to TRBJ2-1, with D possibly TRBD2 on 6 matching bases. The CDR3 has 16 residues. V lost 0 bases and J 6 bases, leaving 16 bases between the germline ends. CDR1 SGDLS and CDR2 YYNGEE come from the germline V gene. The CDR3 DNA sequence: TGTGCCAGCAGCGTAGGACCCAGCGGGCCCTCCAATGAGCAGTTCTTC. Translating gives CASSVGPSGPSNEQFF.

The chain combines TRBV7-8 with TRBJ2-2; no firm D call. CDR1 and CDR2 (germline): SGHVS, FQNEAQ. The CDR3 is made up of 13 amino acids. Trimming took 3 bases from V and 6 from J, leaving 8 bases between them. The CDR3 is CASSLSRSGELFF. CDR3 coding DNA: TGTGCCAGCAGCTTGAGCCGGTCCGGGGAGCTGTTTTTT.

This rearrangement joins TRBV6-2 or TRBV6-3 to TRBJ2-1; D is ambiguous. The CDR3 has 17 amino acids. CDR1 MNHEY and CDR2 SVGEGT come from the germline V gene. The V gene lost 0 bases and the J gene lost 1 base, with 13 bases spanning the gap. CDR3 DNA sequence: TGTGCCAGCAGTTACTCGCCAAAGGCGGTTTCCTACAATGAGCAGTTCTTC. Encoded protein: CASSYSPKAVSYNEQFF.

The chain recombines TRBV3-1 (or the pseudogene TRBV3-2) with TRBJ1-1, with D possibly being TRBD1 (5 bases). The CDR3 totals 15 residues. Germline V gives CDR1 LGHDT, CDR2 YNNKEL (reference sequence). Trimming took off 2 bases at V and 5 bases at J, with 15 bases between the two ends. In DNA form, the CDR3 reads TGTGCCAGCAGCCAACGGGGGGATGGAACGACTGAAGCTTTCTTT. This gives the protein CASSQRGDGTTEAFF.

The chain has TRBV7-9 and TRBJ1-2; tentatively, D is TRBD1 (5 bases). The CDR3 extends over 14 amino acids. V was pared by 1 base and J by 2 bases, with 8 bases between. Germline V CDR1 and CDR2: SEHNR, FQNEAQ (reference sequence). CDR3 loop: CASSLVPGNYGYTF. The CDR3 region has the DNA TGTGCCAGCAGCTTAGTGCCAGGGAACTATGGCTACACCTTC.

This chain joins TRBV11-2 and TRBJ1-5, with D possibly being TRBD1 (6 bases). V was trimmed by 0 bases and J by 3 bases, leaving 12 bases between them. This CDR3 contains 16 residues. The germline V gene has CDR1 SGHAT and CDR2 FQNNGV. The CDR3 DNA reads as TGTGCCAGCAGCTTAGAGCCGGGACAAGTCAATCAGCCCCAGCATTTT. This encodes CASSLEPGQVNQPQHF.

The chain is built from TRBV27 and TRBJ1-2; 8 positions agree with TRBD1. CDR1 and CDR2 (germline): MNHEY, SMNVEV (reference sequence). With V trimmed by 5 bases and J by 7 bases, 6 bases remained unmatched. The CDR3 sequence is 13 residues long. CDR3 sequence (DNA): TGTGCCAGCAGTCGACAGGGGATAGCTGGCTACACCTTC. Its translation: CASSRQGIAGYTF.

This chain links TRBV6-5 with TRBJ1-6; a weak D match, TRBD1 (6 bases). There are 14 residues in the CDR3. The germline gives CDR1 MNHEY, CDR2 SVGAGI. The ends were cut back, 2 bases at V and 7 bases at J, with 9 bases in the middle. CDR3 sequence: CASSYRGSNSPLHF. The CDR3 nucleotides are TGTGCCAGCAGTTACAGGGGGTCAAATTCACCCCTCCACTTT.

The chain couples TRBV5-5 to TRBJ2-7, with TRBD1 matching over 11 bases. The germline gives CDR1 SGHKS, CDR2 YYEKEE (reference sequence). This CDR3 spans 14 amino acids. With 4 bases clipped from V and 5 bases from J, the junction kept 5 bases outside the gene matches. The CDR3 here is CASSPGQGGNEQYF. The CDR3 DNA sequence: TGTGCCAGCAGCCCGGGACAGGGGGGTAACGAGCAGTACTTC. Full variable domain (outside the CDR3, taken from reference TRBV5-5 and TRBJ2-7): DAGVTQSPTHLIKTRGQQVTLRCSPISGHKSVSWYQQVLGQGPQFIFQYYEKEERGRGNFPDRFSARQFPNYSSELNVNALLLGDSALYLCASSPGQGGNEQYFGPGTRLTVT.

The CDR3 protein is CASSPTTTGTMNTEAFF. CDR3 DNA sequence: TGTGCCAGCAGCCCAACGACGACAGGGACAATGAACACTGAAGCTTTCTTT. The chain joins TRBV3-1 (or the pseudogene TRBV3-2) to TRBJ1-1; 7 bases match TRBD1. Germline CDR1 reads LGHDT; CDR2 reads YNNKEL (reference sequence). The CDR3 covers 17 residues. The V segment lost 4 bases and the J segment 0 bases; nucleotides outside the gene matches: 11.

This clone has only one observation. As DNA, the CDR3 is TGTGCCAGCAGCTCACTGGGACTAGCGGGTGTCGCCGGGGAGCTGTTTTTT. Its translation: CASSSLGLAGVAGELFF. The chain combines TRBV5-4 with TRBJ2-2; 12 bases agree with TRBD2. Germline V CDR1 and CDR2: SGHNT, YYREEE (reference sequence). The CDR3 has 17 amino acids. With V trimmed by 3 bases and J by 6 bases, 9 bases remained unmatched.